Listed below are T cell receptor beta chains from one sample, sequenced in a study of identical twins. TCRdb recomputed calls from the 5' RACE reads with MiXCR, one row per CDR3 protein. This sample yields fewer than 250,000 distinct CDR3 sequences, of which 7.5% are seen a single time; more than 1.5% belongs to the top ten. These data were likewise used in another study, on yellow fever vaccine responses in identical twins.

Sequencing was carried out using memory (CD45RO+) T cells sorted from blood. Receptors were obtained from a woman under 30 in good health. CDR3s include the opening cysteine and the closing phenylalanine or tryptophan. A D gene is named only where the DNA matches it firmly. Expanded clones get a size class; other rows say once, few or many, or leave the size out.

TRBV3-1	many	TRBJ1-5	NA	TGTGCCAGCAGCTCGGAACTCAATCAGCCCCAGCATTTT	CASSSELNQPQHF
TRBV6-1	NA	TRBJ2-7	NA	TGTGCCAGCAGCGGGGGTCTAGTCTACGAGCAGTACTTC	CASSGGLVYEQYF
TRBV10-3	many	TRBJ2-3	NA	TGTGCCATCAGTGCACAGGGTAAGGGTACAGATACGCAGTATTTT	CAISAQGKGTDTQYF
TRBV6-1	NA	TRBJ2-6	NA	TGTGCCAGCAGGGTAACAGGGTCTGGGGCCAACGTCCTGACTTTC	CASRVTGSGANVLTF
TRBV5-1	many	TRBJ2-2	TRBD1	TGCGCCAGCAGCCCGCGCCGGGACAGGGGAAGGAACACCGGGGAGCTGTTTTTT	CASSPRRDRGRNTGELFF
TRBV6-2/TRBV6-3	many	TRBJ2-1	TRBD2	TGTGCCAGCAGTCGCCGAATAGGACTAGCGGGAAACGAGCAGTTCTTC	CASSRRIGLAGNEQFF
TRBV29-1	many	TRBJ2-7	TRBD1	TGCAGCGTCGCAACCGGGACAGGGTCCAGGGAGCAGTACTTC	CSVATGTGSREQYF
TRBV2	few	TRBJ2-3	NA	TGTGCCAGCAGAAGACTAAAAGATACGCAGTATTTT	CASRRLKDTQYF
TRBV7-2	NA	TRBJ1-4	TRBD1	TGTGCCAGCAGCTTAAGGACAGGGACAGGTGAAAAACTGTTTTTT	CASSLRTGTGEKLFF
TRBV28	many	TRBJ2-1	NA	TGTGCCAGCAGCACAGGCACACAGTTTAATGAGCAGTTCTTC	CASSTGTQFNEQFF
TRBV3-1	NA	TRBJ1-5	NA	TGTGCCAGCAGCCTCGAGGAAGGTCAGCCCCAGCATTTT	CASSLEEGQPQHF
TRBV29-1	many	TRBJ2-5	NA	TGCAGCGTTGCAAGACAAGGGACCCAGTACTTC	CSVARQGTQYF
TRBV15	NA	TRBJ2-5	NA	TGTGCCACCAGCAGACAGGGTGGCCAAGAGACCCAGTACTTC	CATSRQGGQETQYF
TRBV20-1	NA	TRBJ2-1	NA	TGCAGTGCTAGGGTCTTGGGACTTGGGTTGAATGAGCAGTTCTTC	CSARVLGLGLNEQFF
TRBV20-1	many	TRBJ2-1	NA	TGCAGTGCAAACACAGGGGAGGTCGTAGAGCAGTTCTTC	CSANTGEVVEQFF
TRBV28	many	TRBJ2-3	NA	TGTGCCAGCAGTTTACTCGCAGGGCGGGGTACGCAGTATTTT	CASSLLAGRGTQYF
TRBV5-1	many	TRBJ2-1	TRBD2	TGCGCCAGCAGCACCAGCGGGGGGACCTACAATGAGCAGTTCTTC	CASSTSGGTYNEQFF
TRBV12-3/TRBV12-4	many	TRBJ2-5	NA	TGTGCCAGCAGTTTCCGCAGGGGAATCCAAGAGACCCAGTACTTC	CASSFRRGIQETQYF
TRBV24-1	NA	TRBJ1-4	NA	TGTGCCACCAGTGATTTGAAAGGGACATCTCATGAAAAACTGTTTTTT	CATSDLKGTSHEKLFF
TRBV6-1	few	TRBJ1-1	NA	TGTGCCAGCAGGCGTAGGGAGGCGGGCACTGAAGCTTTCTTT	CASRRREAGTEAFF
TRBV5-6	few	TRBJ2-2	TRBD1	TGTGCCAGCAGCTTAACTTGGGACAGGGGGGAGCTGTTTTTT	CASSLTWDRGELFF
TRBV25-1	many	TRBJ1-1	NA	TGTGCCAGCAGTGAGCTGGGAGGTTTGAACACTGAAGCTTTCTTT	CASSELGGLNTEAFF
TRBV29-1	many	TRBJ2-5	NA	TGCAGCGTTGTTGTACGACAAGAGACCCAGTACTTC	CSVVVRQETQYF
TRBV7-2	NA	TRBJ2-3	TRBD1	TGTGCCAGCAGCGTAGACAGGGCCGCAGATACGCAGTATTTT	CASSVDRAADTQYF
TRBV28	few	TRBJ1-6	NA	TGTGCCAGCGCCAGCCAACTCAATTCACCCCTCCACTTT	CASASQLNSPLHF
TRBV28	few	TRBJ2-1	TRBD1	TGTGCCAGCATCGACGGTCAGAGGGGGCTTGGGTTCGAGCAGTTCTTC	CASIDGQRGLGFEQFF
TRBV21-1	few	TRBJ2-6	NA	TGTGCCAGCAGCAAGGTTCTAACCCGGGACAGGGATCCTGGGGCCAACGTCCTGACTTTC	CASSKVLTRDRDPGANVLTF
TRBV6-6	NA	TRBJ2-1	NA	TGTGCCAGCAGTCAGGACGGCAGGGAGCAGTTCTTC	CASSQDGREQFF
TRBV7-6	NA	TRBJ2-5	NA	TGTGCCAGCAGCTTTGAGCCAGGAATCAAAGAGACCCAGTACTTC	CASSFEPGIKETQYF
TRBV6-1	few	TRBJ2-5	TRBD1	TGTGCCAGCAGGCCCGGACAGGGACTGGAGACCCAGTACTTC	CASRPGQGLETQYF
TRBV7-2	NA	TRBJ1-2	NA	TGTGCCAGCAGCTTGAGCGGGGGGTCAGATGGCTACACCTTC	CASSLSGGSDGYTF
TRBV3-1	NA	TRBJ2-6	TRBD1	TGTGCCAGCAGCTGGGACAGACTGTCTGGGGCCAACGTCCTGACTTTC	CASSWDRLSGANVLTF
TRBV6-1	few	TRBJ2-1	TRBD2	TGTGCCAGCAGTGAAGTAGCGGGGGGACCCTCCTACAATGAGCAGTTCTTC	CASSEVAGGPSYNEQFF
TRBV11-2	NA	TRBJ2-2	NA	TGTGCCAGCACCTTGACCAGTGTTCGGACCGGGGAGCTGTTTTTT	CASTLTSVRTGELFF
TRBV20-1	NA	TRBJ2-5	NA	TGCAGTGCTAGTTTAATGGTCCAAGAGACCCAGTACTTC	CSASLMVQETQYF
TRBV9	few	TRBJ1-2	NA	TGTGCCAGCAGCGGAGGGGCAGGGGCAGGCTACACCTTC	CASSGGAGAGYTF
TRBV20-1	NA	TRBJ2-3	NA	TGCAGTGCCGAGCGGAACACAGATACGCAGTATTTT	CSAERNTDTQYF
TRBV6-2/TRBV6-3	few	TRBJ2-1	TRBD1	TGTGCCAGCAGTACCCCATCAGGGGGCTACAATGAGCAGTTCTTC	CASSTPSGGYNEQFF
TRBV10-1	few	TRBJ2-2	NA	TGCGCCAGCAGTGATAGGGACCTCGGTACCGGGGAGCTGTTTTTT	CASSDRDLGTGELFF
TRBV24-1	many	TRBJ2-3	NA	TGTGCCACCAGTGATCCCGGACCCACAGATACGCAGTATTTT	CATSDPGPTDTQYF
TRBV20-1	NA	TRBJ1-1	NA	TGCAGTGCTAGAGGGACTCCGAACACTGAAGCTTTCTTT	CSARGTPNTEAFF
TRBV6-1	NA	TRBJ2-1	NA	TGTGCCAGCAGTGAATCAGAAAACAATGAGCAGTTCTTC	CASSESENNEQFF
TRBV5-4	NA	TRBJ2-2	NA	TGTGCCAGCAGCTTGGCCGCGCCCGGGGAGCTGTTTTTT	CASSLAAPGELFF
TRBV6-1	NA	TRBJ1-5	NA	TGTGCCAGCAGTCATATGATGGGGGTCCATCAGCCTCAGCATTTT	CASSHMMGVHQPQHF
TRBV20-1	many	TRBJ1-5	NA	TGCAGTGCTAGAGAACCCACGCCAGGACAGCCCCAGCATTTT	CSAREPTPGQPQHF
TRBV14	medium-sized	TRBJ1-1	NA	TGTGCCAGCAGCCTTGCACCCGGGGTCACTGAAGCTTTCTTT	CASSLAPGVTEAFF
TRBV7-2	NA	TRBJ2-3	TRBD2	TGTGCCAGCAGCCCCTGGGCGGCGGGAGGTACAGATACGCAGTATTTT	CASSPWAAGGTDTQYF
TRBV5-1	NA	TRBJ2-7	NA	TGCGCCAGCAGCTCCCAAACCCTTGAAAGCTCCTACGAGCAGTACTTC	CASSSQTLESSYEQYF
TRBV2	few	TRBJ2-2	NA	TGTGCCAGCAGGGACGCGCCGAACACCGGGGAGCTGTTTTTT	CASRDAPNTGELFF
TRBV5-1	many	TRBJ2-4	NA	TGCGCCAGCAGCGTGGACAGTTCCCATAAAAACATTCAGTACTTC	CASSVDSSHKNIQYF
TRBV27	NA	TRBJ2-3	NA	TGTGCCAGCAGTTTACGGCTACCCCCCGAAGATACGCAGTATTTT	CASSLRLPPEDTQYF
TRBV14	many	TRBJ2-1	TRBD1	TGTGCCAGCAGCCAAGGCGGCAGGGGGCGGGGTGAGCAGTTCTTC	CASSQGGRGRGEQFF
TRBV29-1	many	TRBJ2-7	NA	TGCAGCGTCGGGGTGGGGGACGAGCAGTACTTC	CSVGVGDEQYF